This passage covers 5 T cell receptor beta chains from one sample sequenced in a study of blood T cell repertoires in COVID-19. Some clones are missing from TCRdb's copy, which holds only in-frame ones; the method was immunoSEQ multiplex PCR. The sample lists 160,000 or so clones, approximately 84% occurring once. The sequencing sample was made of PBMCs or T cells enriched from blood (not recorded which). The receptor set was obtained from a woman between 35 and 50 years old with acute COVID-19.

V and J are TRBV2 and TRBJ2-1; TRBD2 agrees at 7 bases. Germline CDR1 is SNHLY and CDR2 is FYNNEI. The CDR3 is 15 amino acids. V was pared by 6 bases and J by 5 bases, with 10 bases of the junction left unmatched. CDR3 sequence (DNA): TGTGCCAGCAGGCGAGCACTAGCGACGAACAATGAGCAGTTCTTC. Its protein product is CASRRALATNNEQFF.

This clone was detected a few times. This chain joins TRBV4-1 and TRBJ1-2; TRBD1 matches at 10 bases. The germline V gene encodes CDR1 MGHRA and CDR2 YSYEKL. V lost 4 bases, J lost 2 bases, and 4 bases stayed unmatched. The CDR3 totals 15 residues. The CDR3 here is CASSLDRGRNYGYTF. In DNA form, the CDR3 reads TGCGCCAGCAGCCTTGACAGGGGGCGAAACTATGGCTACACCTTC.

V and J are TRBV6-2 or TRBV6-3 and TRBJ2-1; D gene uncertain. CDR1 is MNHEY, CDR2 SVGEGT, per germline. The CDR3 contains 14 residues. Trimming shortened V by 5 bases and J by 6 bases, and 14 bases separated the two germline ends. Here the CDR3 reads CASSRELLSNEQFF. CDR3 sequence (DNA): TGTGCCAGCAGTCGAGAACTACTGAGCAATGAGCAGTTCTTC.

This chain links TRBV18 with TRBJ1-4; a weak D match, TRBD1 (6 bases). The CDR3 sequence is 15 residues long. The V and J ends lost 6 bases and 7 bases respectively, with 18 bases between them. Germline V lookup: CDR1 KGHSH, CDR2 LQKENI. The CDR3: CASSQNRDKGEKLFF. The CDR3 region has the DNA TGTGCCAGCTCCCAAAACCGGGACAAGGGTGAAAAACTGTTTTTT.

The chain has TRBV5-4 and TRBJ1-2, with no clear D. CDR1 SGHNT and CDR2 YYREEE come from the germline V gene (reference sequence). The CDR3 sequence is 15 residues long. The V end lost 0 bases, the J end lost 1 base, and 10 bases lay between the germline ends. CDR3 sequence: CASSLVQEINYGYTF. The CDR3 nucleotides read TGTGCCAGCAGCTTGGTCCAGGAAATTAACTATGGCTACACCTTC. The whole variable domain, remainder taken from reference TRBV5-4 and TRBJ1-2, is ETGVTQSPTHLIKTRGQQVTLRCSSQSGHNTVSWYQQALGQGPQFIFQYYREEENGRGNFPPRFSGLQFPNYSSELNVNALELDDSALYLCASSLVQEINYGYTFGSGTRLTVV.